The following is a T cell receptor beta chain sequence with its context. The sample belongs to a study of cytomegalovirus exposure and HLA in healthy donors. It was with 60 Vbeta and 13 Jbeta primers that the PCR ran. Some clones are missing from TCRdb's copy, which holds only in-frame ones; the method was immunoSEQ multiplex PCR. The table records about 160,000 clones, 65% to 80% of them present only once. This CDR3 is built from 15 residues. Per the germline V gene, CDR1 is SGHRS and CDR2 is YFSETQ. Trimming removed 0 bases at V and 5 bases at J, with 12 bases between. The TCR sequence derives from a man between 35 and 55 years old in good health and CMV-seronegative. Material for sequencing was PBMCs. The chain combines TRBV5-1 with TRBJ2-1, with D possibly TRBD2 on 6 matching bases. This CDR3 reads CASSLVLEGNNEQFF. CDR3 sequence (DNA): TGCGCCAGCAGCTTGGTACTGGAGGGAAACAATGAGCAGTTCTTC.